Here is one T cell receptor (beta chain) with its context. Germline loops: CDR1 GTSNPN, CDR2 SVGIG (reference sequence). There are 13 residues in the CDR3. Trimming removed 4 bases at V and 0 bases at J, with 9 bases between. RNA was extracted with the RNeasy kit, and a quantity of roughly 0.45 to 1 ug was reverse transcribed using random hexamers. One entry per CDR3 protein results from TCRdb running MiXCR on the immunoSEQ multiplex PCR reads. This table holds about 250,000 distinct CDR3 sequences, about 94% found once. The sample originates from a study of CD8 T cells in Susac syndrome. The TCR was taken from a human donor with multiple sclerosis. The sample taken for sequencing was CD4+ T cells from PBMCs. The V and J genes are TRBV30 and TRBJ1-2; D gene ambiguous. For the CDR3, the DNA is TGTGCCTGGAACCCGGGAGCTAACTATGGCTACACCTTC. Encoded protein: CAWNPGANYGYTF.